Presented here are 7 T cell receptor beta chains from one specimen sequenced in a study of OX40 agonist ivuxolimab in advanced cancers. The method was the immunoSEQ multiplex PCR assay. Entries here come from immuneACCESS through TCRdb and include only in-frame sequences with V and J called. Some clones fail to appear in such tables; in the studies checked, an unresolved V gene covers under half of the shortfall, and the cause of the remainder is unknown. Counted in this sample were more than 65,000 clones; almost 85% of them appeared once. The ten top clones hold roughly 25% of the sample. The sample in question was CD4+ or CD8+ T cells sorted from blood, obtained in a trial of the OX40 agonist ivuxolimab. These receptors all come from an adult with an advanced solid tumor such as melanoma, head and neck, liver or kidney cancer.

The chain is built from TRBV5-4 and TRBJ2-5, with a weak D call TRBD2 (6 bases). The CDR3 extends over 14 amino acids. Per germline, CDR1 SGHNT and CDR2 YYREEE (reference sequence). The germline V and J ends were trimmed by 2 bases and 4 bases, with 12 bases remaining between them. Here the CDR3 DNA reads TGTGCCAGCAGCTTCGGGGGAAGGGGAGAGACCCAGTACTTC. Amino acids: CASSFGGRGETQYF.

This clone occurred a few times. This chain connects TRBV15 to TRBJ1-3; D not certain. V lost 0 bases to trimming and J lost 0 bases, with 6 bases between them. CDR1 and CDR2 from the germline V gene are LNHNV and YYDKDF (reference sequence). The CDR3 has 15 residues. CDR3 DNA: TGTGCCACCAGCAGAGACAGGCTCTCTGGAAACACCATATATTTT. It translates to CATSRDRLSGNTIYF.

This chain joins TRBV7-9 and TRBJ1-3; TRBD1 might be the D (6 bases). This CDR3 region has 14 residues. V lost 5 bases and J lost 2, with 10 bases in between. Germline V lookup: CDR1 SEHNR, CDR2 FQNEAQ (reference sequence). The CDR3 DNA follows: TGTGCCAGCAGCCTTAGGGGGGCTGGAAACACCATATATTTT. Translation gives CASSLRGAGNTIYF.

The V call is TRBV10-2, the J call TRBJ1-2, with D maybe TRBD1 (6 bases). There are 15 residues in the CDR3. Germline V lookup: CDR1 WSHSY, CDR2 SAAADI. V lost 2 bases and J 1 base, leaving 11 bases between the germline ends. The CDR3: CASSETGFRNYGYTF. The CDR3 nucleotides read TGCGCCAGCAGTGAGACAGGGTTTCGTAACTATGGCTACACCTTC.

The chain links TRBV7-2 to TRBJ2-5; no clear D. The CDR3 is 13 amino acids. CDR1 is SGHTA and CDR2 is FQGNSA in the germline V gene. V was cut by 6 bases and J by 4 bases, with 12 bases left in between. The CDR3 nucleotides are TGTGCCAGCAGGGAAGGCGGTATAGAGACCCAGTACTTC. Its protein is CASREGGIETQYF.

This clone was observed a single time. The chain uses TRBV5-4 and TRBJ2-1, with 11 bases identical to TRBD2. V shed 2 bases, J shed 7 bases, and the junction held 8 bases outside the gene matches. Germline V gene sequence: CDR1 SGHNT, CDR2 YYREEE (reference sequence). The CDR3 covers 16 residues. CDR3 sequence (DNA): TGTGCCAGCAGCTTAGCCGGACTAGCGGGCCTTAATGAGCAGTTCTTC. This translates into CASSLAGLAGLNEQFF.

Comments on this clone: Other DNA sequences in this sample translate to the same CDR3. The chain combines TRBV4-3 with TRBJ1-5; D gene uncertain. CDR3 length: 13 residues. Germline V lookup: CDR1 LGHNA, CDR2 YSLEER. With 6 bases removed from V and 6 bases from J, the gap between germline ends came to 12 bases. CDR3 sequence: CASSRLLGQPQHF. The DNA of the CDR3 is TGCGCCAGCAGTCGACTCCTGGGTCAGCCCCAGCATTTT.